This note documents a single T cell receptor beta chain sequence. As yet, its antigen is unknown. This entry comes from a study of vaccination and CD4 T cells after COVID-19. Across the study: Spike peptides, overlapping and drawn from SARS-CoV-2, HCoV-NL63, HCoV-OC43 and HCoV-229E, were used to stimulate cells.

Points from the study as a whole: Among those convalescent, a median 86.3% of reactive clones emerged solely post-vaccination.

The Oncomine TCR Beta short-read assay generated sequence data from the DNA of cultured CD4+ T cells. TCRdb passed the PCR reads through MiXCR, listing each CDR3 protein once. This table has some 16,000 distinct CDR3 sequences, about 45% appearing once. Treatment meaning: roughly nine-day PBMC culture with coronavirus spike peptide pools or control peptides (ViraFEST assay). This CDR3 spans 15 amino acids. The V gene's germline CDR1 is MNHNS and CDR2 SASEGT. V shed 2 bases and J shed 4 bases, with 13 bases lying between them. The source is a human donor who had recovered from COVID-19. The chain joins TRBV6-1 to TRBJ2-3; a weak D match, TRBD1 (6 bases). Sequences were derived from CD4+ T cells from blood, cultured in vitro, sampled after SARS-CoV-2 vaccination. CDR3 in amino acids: CASSEKGGLSDTQYF. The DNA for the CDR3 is TGTGCCAGCAGTGAAAAAGGGGGTCTTTCAGATACGCAGTATTTT.